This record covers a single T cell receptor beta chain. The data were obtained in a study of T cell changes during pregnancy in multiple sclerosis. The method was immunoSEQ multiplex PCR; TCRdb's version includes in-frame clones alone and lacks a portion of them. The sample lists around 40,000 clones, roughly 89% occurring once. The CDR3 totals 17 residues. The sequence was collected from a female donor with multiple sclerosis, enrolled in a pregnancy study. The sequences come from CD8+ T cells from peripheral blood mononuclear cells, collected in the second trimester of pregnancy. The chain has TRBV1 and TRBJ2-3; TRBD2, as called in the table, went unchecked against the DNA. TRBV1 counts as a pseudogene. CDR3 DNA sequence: TGCACCAGCAGCCAAGGGGGGACTAGCGTACGCACAGATACGCAGTATTTT. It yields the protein CTSSQGGTSVRTDTQYF.